This T cell receptor beta chain was found in a study of T cells after somatic rescue of genetic block. Generated by immunoSEQ multiplex PCR, the TCRdb table keeps only in-frame clones and is missing some. The sample holds about 72,000 clones, approximately 91% seen once. Trimming cost V 7 bases and J 2 bases; bases outside gene matches: 7. The CDR3 is 15 amino acids. CDR1 MDHEN and CDR2 SYDVKM come from the germline V gene. The source material was peripheral blood mononuclear cells (PBMCs). The TCR was taken from a man aged 30-40 years. The chain combines TRBV28 with TRBJ2-3, with 9 bases fitting TRBD2. In nucleotides, the CDR3 is TGTGCCAGCACCTGGCGGGAGGGCCTCACAGATACGCAGTATTTT. As protein: CASTWREGLTDTQYF.